This TCR beta chain was documented in a study of Graves' ophthalmopathy and Graves' hyperthyroidism. Regarding the study as a whole: In blood appeared most of the expanded thyroid clonotypes whose frequency exceeded 0.001. Ophthalmopathy cases were distinguished from stable hyperthyroidism by a 13-signature model, reaching around 88% sensitivity and 65% to 83% specificity.

Amplified TCR beta CDR3 regions were obtained using RNA transcripts as template. First-round RT-PCR with HTBI primers preceded a second-round multiplex PCR. TCRdb reanalysed the multiplex PCR reads using MiXCR and keeps one entry per CDR3 protein. The sample lists under 350,000 distinct CDR3 sequences; about a sixth were seen once. This clonotype came up many times. The antigen is undetermined. The sequence derives from an adult man with Graves' ophthalmopathy. The sample was peripheral blood.

This CDR3 is CASSQVFSEINQPQHF. The CDR3 coding sequence is TGCGCCAGCAGCCAAGTATTTTCGGAAATAAATCAGCCCCAGCATTTT. This sequence joins TRBV4-1 and TRBJ1-5; no firm D call. Trimming took 1 base from V and 4 from J, leaving 14 bases between them. The CDR3 covers 16 residues. Germline CDR1 is MGHRA and CDR2 is YSYEKL.